The present T cell receptor beta chain was sequenced within a study of OX40 agonist ivuxolimab in advanced cancers. Study at large: Patients' therapy was ivuxolimab, an antibody that acts as an agonist of OX40 (CD134). Three patients got partial responses; one had hepatocellular carcinoma and two had cutaneous melanoma.

This clone came up once. Anyone with autoimmune disease history or systemic immunosuppression was excluded. Blood was sampled at baseline, cycle 4 day 1, and cycle 7 day 1. Per germline, CDR1 GTSNPN and CDR2 SVGIG (reference sequence). Trimming shortened V by 4 bases and J by 10 bases, and 16 bases separated the two germline ends. This CDR3 has 12 amino acids. Clones were read by immunoSEQ multiplex PCR, and TCRdb kept only the in-frame ones, dropping some. The sample has 35,000 to 45,000 clones, 75% to 85% seen once; the top ten hold roughly 2.2%. The V call is TRBV30, the J call TRBJ1-2; D possibly corresponds to TRBD1 (5 bases). This material consisted of CD4+ or CD8+ T cells sorted from blood, taken in a trial of the OX40 agonist ivuxolimab. This TCR was sampled from an adult with an advanced solid tumor such as melanoma, head and neck, liver or kidney cancer. The CDR3 protein is CAWIWGLSDYTF. The CDR3 region has the DNA TGTGCCTGGATTTGGGGGTTATCCGACTACACCTTC.